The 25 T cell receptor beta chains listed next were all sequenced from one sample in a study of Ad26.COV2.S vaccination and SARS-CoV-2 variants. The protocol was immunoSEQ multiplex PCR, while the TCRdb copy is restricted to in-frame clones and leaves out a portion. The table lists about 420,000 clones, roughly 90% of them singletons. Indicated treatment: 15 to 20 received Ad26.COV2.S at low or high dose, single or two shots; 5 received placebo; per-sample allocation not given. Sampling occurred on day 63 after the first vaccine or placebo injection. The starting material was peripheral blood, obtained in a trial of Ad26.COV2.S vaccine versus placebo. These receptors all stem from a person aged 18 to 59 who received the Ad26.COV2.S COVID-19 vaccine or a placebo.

The CDR3 DNA follows: TGTGCCAGTAGTGGAGGACAGCATAATAATTCACCCCTCCACTTT. Translated, it gives CASSGGQHNNSPLHF. The chain carries TRBV19 and TRBJ1-6; weak D call: TRBD1 (6 bases). Trimming removed 5 bases from V and 5 bases from J, with 13 bases in between. CDR1 is LNHDA and CDR2 is SQIVND in the germline V gene (reference sequence). CDR3 length: 15 residues. Variable domain in full (rest from reference TRBV19 and TRBJ1-6): DGGITQSPKYLFRKEGQNVTLSCEQNLNHDAMYWYRQDPGQGLRLIYYSQIVNDFQKGDIAEGYSVSREKKESFPLTVTSAQKNPTAFYLCASSGGQHNNSPLHFGNGTRLTVT.

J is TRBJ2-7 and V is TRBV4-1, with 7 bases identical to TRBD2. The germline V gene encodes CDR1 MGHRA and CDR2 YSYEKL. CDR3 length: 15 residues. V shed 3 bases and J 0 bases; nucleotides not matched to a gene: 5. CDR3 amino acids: CASSQSWGGSYEQYF. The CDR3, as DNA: TGCGCCAGCAGCCAGTCATGGGGGGGCTCCTACGAGCAGTACTTC.

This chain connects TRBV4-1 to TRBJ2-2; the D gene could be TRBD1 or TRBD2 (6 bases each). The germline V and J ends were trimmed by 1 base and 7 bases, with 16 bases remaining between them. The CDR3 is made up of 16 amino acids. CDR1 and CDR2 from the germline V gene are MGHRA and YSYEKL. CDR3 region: CASSQGLRGAFGELFF. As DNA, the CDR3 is TGCGCCAGCAGCCAAGGTCTGAGGGGGGCTTTCGGGGAGCTGTTTTTT.

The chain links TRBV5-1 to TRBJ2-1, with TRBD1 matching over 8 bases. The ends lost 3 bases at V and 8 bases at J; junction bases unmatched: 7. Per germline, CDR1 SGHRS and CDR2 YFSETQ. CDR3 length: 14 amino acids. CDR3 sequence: CASSSQGARDEQFF. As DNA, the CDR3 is TGCGCCAGCAGCTCCCAGGGGGCGCGCGATGAGCAGTTCTTC.

Here the CDR3 reads CATSDLNRGLETQYF. Written as DNA, the CDR3 is TGTGCCACCAGTGACCTTAACAGGGGTTTGGAGACCCAGTACTTC. The V gene is TRBV24-1, the J gene TRBJ2-5; TRBD1 agrees at 7 bases. J gave up 5 bases and V 4 bases, and 9 bases lay outside the gene matches. This CDR3 spans 15 amino acids. From germline, CDR1 is KGHDR and CDR2 SFDVKD.

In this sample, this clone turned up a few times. DNA of the CDR3: TGTGCCAGCAGCTTTAGCGGGGGGGCGGAGACCCAGTACTTC. Amino acids: CASSFSGGAETQYF. V usage is TRBV28 and J usage is TRBJ2-5; 11 bases align to TRBD2. Trimming removed 6 bases from V and 5 bases from J; junction bases left unmatched: 5. The CDR3 is made up of 14 amino acids. In germline, CDR1 is MDHEN, CDR2 SYDVKM.

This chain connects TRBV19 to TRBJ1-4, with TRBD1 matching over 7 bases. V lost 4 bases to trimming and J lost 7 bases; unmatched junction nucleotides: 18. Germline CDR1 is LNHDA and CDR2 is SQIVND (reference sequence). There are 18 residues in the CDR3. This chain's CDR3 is CASSRDSVEVARTEKLFF. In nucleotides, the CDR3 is TGTGCCAGTAGTAGGGACAGCGTCGAGGTGGCGCGTACTGAAAAACTGTTTTTT.

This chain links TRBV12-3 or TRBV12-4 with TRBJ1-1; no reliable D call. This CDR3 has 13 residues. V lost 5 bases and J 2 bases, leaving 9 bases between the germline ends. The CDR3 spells CASSLTTNTEAFF. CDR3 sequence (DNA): TGTGCCAGCAGTCTAACTACAAACACTGAAGCTTTCTTT.

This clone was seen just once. CDR3 residues: CASSLWPRGGVSYEQYF. CDR3 bases: TGTGCCAGCAGTCTGTGGCCTCGAGGCGGCGTCTCCTACGAGCAGTACTTC. This chain links TRBV28 with TRBJ2-7; D gene unclear. V was pared by 5 bases and J by 0 bases, with 20 bases between. The CDR3 runs 17 residues. Germline lookup yields CDR1 MDHEN and CDR2 SYDVKM.

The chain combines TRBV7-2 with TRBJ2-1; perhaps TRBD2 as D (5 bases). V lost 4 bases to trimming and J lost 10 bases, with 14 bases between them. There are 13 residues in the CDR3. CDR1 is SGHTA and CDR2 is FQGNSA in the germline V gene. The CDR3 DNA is TGTGCCAGCAGCTCCTTTCTAGCTCCCGAGCAGTTCTTC. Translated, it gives CASSSFLAPEQFF. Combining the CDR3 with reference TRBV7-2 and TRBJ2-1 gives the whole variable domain GAGVSQSPSNKVTEKGKDVELRCDPISGHTALYWYRQSLGQGLEFLIYFQGNSAPDKSGLPSDRFSAERTGGSVSTLTIQRTQQEDSAVYLCASSSFLAPEQFFGPGTRLTVL.

The CDR3 region is CASSPGTPGTNEKLFF. The DNA for the CDR3 is TGTGCCAGCAGCCCCGGGACACCCGGAACTAATGAAAAACTGTTTTTT. This sequence joins TRBV7-9 and TRBJ1-4, with D possibly TRBD1 on 6 matching bases. Deletions cut 5 bases from V and 1 base from J, with 14 bases between. The CDR3 loop spans 16 amino acids. Germline V lookup: CDR1 SEHNR, CDR2 FQNEAQ (reference sequence).

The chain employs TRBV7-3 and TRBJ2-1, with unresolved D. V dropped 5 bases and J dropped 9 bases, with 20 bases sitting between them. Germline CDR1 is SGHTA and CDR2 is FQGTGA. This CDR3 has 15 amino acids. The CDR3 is CASSHWPLKVIEQFF. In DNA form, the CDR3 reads TGTGCCAGCAGCCACTGGCCCCTCAAAGTTATTGAGCAGTTCTTC.

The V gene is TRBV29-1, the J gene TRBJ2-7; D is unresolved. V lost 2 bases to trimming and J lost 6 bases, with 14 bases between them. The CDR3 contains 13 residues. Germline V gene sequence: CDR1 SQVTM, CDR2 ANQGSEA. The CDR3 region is CSVESRPGFEQYF. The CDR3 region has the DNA TGCAGCGTTGAAAGTAGACCAGGTTTCGAGCAGTACTTC.

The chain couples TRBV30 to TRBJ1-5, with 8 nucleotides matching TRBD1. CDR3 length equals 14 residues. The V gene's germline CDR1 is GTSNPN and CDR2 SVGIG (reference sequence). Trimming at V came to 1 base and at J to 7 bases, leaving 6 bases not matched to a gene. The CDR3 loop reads CAWSADRVRQPQHF. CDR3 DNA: TGTGCCTGGAGTGCGGACAGGGTGCGACAGCCCCAGCATTTT.

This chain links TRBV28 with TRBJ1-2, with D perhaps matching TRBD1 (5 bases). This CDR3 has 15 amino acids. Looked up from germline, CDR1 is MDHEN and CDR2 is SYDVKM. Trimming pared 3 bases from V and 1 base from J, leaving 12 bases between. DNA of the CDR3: TGTGCCAGCAGTTTGGCGAGGGGATATAACTATGGCTACACCTTC. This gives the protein CASSLARGYNYGYTF.

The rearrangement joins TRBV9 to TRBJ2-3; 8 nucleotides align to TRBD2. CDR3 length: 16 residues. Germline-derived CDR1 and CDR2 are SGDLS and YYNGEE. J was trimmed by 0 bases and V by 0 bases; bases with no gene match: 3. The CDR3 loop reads CASSVAGGPSTDTQYF. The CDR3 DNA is TGTGCCAGCAGCGTAGCGGGGGGGCCGAGCACAGATACGCAGTATTTT.

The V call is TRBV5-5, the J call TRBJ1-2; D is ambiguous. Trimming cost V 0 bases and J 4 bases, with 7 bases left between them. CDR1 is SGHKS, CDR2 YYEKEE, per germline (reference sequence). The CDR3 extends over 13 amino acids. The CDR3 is CASSLGEFYGYTF. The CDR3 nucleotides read TGTGCCAGCAGCTTGGGGGAATTCTATGGCTACACCTTC.

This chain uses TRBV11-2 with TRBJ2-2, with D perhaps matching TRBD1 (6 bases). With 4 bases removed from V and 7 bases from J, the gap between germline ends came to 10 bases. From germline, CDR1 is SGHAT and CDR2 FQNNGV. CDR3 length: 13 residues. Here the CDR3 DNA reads TGTGCCAGCAGCTCTCCAGGGGACGGGGAGCTGTTTTTT. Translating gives CASSSPGDGELFF.

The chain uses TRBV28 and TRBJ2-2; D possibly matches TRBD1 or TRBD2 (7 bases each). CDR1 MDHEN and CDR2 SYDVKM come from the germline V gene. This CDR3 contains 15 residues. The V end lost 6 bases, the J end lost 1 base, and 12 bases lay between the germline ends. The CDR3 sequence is CASSRRGGNTGELFF. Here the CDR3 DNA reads TGTGCCAGCAGCCGCAGGGGGGGGAACACCGGGGAGCTGTTTTTT.

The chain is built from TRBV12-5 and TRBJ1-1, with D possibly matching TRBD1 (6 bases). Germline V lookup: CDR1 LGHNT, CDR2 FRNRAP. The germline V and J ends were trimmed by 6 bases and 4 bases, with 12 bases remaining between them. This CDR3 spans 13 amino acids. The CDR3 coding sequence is TGTGCTAGTGGCCCGGACAGAGGCACTGAAGCTTTCTTT. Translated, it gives CASGPDRGTEAFF.

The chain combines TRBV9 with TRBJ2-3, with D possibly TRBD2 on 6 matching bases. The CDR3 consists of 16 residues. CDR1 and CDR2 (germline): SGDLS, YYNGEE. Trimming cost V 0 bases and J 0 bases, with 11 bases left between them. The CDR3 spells CASSVAGVGSTDTQYF. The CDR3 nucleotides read TGTGCCAGCAGCGTAGCGGGGGTGGGTAGCACAGATACGCAGTATTTT. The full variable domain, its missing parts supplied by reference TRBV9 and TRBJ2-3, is DSGVTQTPKHLITATGQRVTLRCSPRSGDLSVYWYQQSLDQGLQFLIQYYNGEERAKGNILERFSAQQFPDLHSELNLSSLELGDSALYFCASSVAGVGSTDTQYFGPGTRLTVL.

In DNA form, the CDR3 reads TGTGCCAGCAGTTCCCAAGAGACCCAGTACTTC. It specifies CASSSQETQYF. The genes are TRBV27 and TRBJ2-5; D gene ambiguous. Germline V lookup: CDR1 MNHEY, CDR2 SMNVEV (reference sequence). The CDR3 covers 11 residues. The V gene lost 4 bases and the J gene lost 1 base, with 1 base spanning the gap.

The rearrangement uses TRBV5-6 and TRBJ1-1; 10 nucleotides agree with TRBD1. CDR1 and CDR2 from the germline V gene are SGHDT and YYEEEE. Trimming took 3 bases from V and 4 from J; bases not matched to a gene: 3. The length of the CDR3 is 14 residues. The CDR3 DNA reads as TGTGCCAGCAGCTGGGGACAGGGGATCACTGAAGCTTTCTTT. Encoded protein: CASSWGQGITEAFF.

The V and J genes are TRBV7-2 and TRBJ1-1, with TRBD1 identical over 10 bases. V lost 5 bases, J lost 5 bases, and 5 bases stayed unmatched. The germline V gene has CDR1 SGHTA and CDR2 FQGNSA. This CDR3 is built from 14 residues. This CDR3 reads CASSPDRGITEAFF. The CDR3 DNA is TGTGCCAGCAGCCCGGACAGGGGGATAACTGAAGCTTTCTTT.

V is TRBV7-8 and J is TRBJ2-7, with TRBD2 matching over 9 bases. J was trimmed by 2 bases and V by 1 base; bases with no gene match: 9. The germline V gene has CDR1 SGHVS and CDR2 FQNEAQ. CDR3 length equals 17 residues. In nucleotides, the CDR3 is TGTGCCAGCAGCTTAGGGCACTCTAGCGGGGTGACCTACGAGCAGTACTTC. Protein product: CASSLGHSSGVTYEQYF.